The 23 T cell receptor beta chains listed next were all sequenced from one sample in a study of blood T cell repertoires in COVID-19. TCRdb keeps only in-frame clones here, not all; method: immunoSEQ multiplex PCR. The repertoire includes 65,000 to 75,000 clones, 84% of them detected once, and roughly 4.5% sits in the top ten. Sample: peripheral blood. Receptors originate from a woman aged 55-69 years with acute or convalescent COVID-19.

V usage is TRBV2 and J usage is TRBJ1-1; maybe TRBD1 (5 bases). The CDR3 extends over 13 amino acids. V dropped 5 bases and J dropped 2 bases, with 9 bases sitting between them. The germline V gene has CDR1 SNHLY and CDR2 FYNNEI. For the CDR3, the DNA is TGTGCCAGCAGTTTAGACAGAAACACTGAAGCTTTCTTT. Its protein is CASSLDRNTEAFF. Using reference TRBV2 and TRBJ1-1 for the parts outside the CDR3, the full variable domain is EPEVTQTPSHQVTQMGQEVILRCVPISNHLYFYWYRQILGQKVEFLVSFYNNEISEKSEIFDDQFSVERPDGSNFTLKIRSTKLEDSAMYFCASSLDRNTEAFFGQGTRLTVV.

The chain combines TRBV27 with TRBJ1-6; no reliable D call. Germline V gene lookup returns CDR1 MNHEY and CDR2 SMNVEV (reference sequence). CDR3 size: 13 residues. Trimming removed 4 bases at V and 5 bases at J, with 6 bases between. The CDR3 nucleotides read TGTGCCAGCAGTTGGGGAGATAATTCACCCCTCCACTTT. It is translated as CASSWGDNSPLHF.

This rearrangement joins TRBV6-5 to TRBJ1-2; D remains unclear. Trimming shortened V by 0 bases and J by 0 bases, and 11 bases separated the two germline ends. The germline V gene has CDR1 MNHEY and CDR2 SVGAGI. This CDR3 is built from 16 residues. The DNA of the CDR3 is TGTGCCAGCAGTTACTCGTTAACAGTCTCTAACTATGGCTACACCTTC. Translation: CASSYSLTVSNYGYTF.

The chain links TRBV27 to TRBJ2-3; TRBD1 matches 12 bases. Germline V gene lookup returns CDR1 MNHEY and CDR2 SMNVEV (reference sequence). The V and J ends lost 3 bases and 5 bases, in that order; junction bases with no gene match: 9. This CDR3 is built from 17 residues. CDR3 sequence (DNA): TGTGCCAGCAGTTTCGGGACAGGGGGCTTTAGGTTAGATACGCAGTATTTT. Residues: CASSFGTGGFRLDTQYF.

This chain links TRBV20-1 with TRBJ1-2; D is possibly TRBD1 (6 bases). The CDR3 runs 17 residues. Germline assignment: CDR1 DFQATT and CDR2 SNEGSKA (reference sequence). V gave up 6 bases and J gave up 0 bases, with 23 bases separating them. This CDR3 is CSASPSRGLRANYGYTF. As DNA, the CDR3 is TGCAGTGCCAGTCCCTCTAGGGGGTTGCGAGCTAACTATGGCTACACCTTC.

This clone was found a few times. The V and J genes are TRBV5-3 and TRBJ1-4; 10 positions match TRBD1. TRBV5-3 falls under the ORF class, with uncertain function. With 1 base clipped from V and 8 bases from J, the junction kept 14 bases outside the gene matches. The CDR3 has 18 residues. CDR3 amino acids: CARSLSRDRGPPWEKLFF. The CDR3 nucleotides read TGTGCCAGAAGCTTGTCCCGGGACAGGGGCCCCCCTTGGGAAAAACTGTTTTTT.

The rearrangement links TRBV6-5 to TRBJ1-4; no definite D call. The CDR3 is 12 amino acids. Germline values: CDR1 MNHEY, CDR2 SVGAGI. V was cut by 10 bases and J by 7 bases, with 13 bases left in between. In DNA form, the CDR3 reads TGTGCCACCGCGCGGGGAGGTGAAAAACTGTTTTTT. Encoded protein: CATARGGEKLFF.

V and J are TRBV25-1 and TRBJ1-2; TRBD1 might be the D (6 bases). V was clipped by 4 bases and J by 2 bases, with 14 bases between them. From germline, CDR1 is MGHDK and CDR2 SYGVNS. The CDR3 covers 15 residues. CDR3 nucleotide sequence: TGTGCCAGCAGTGCCGGGGCAGGGGCAAACTATGGCTACACCTTC. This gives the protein CASSAGAGANYGYTF.

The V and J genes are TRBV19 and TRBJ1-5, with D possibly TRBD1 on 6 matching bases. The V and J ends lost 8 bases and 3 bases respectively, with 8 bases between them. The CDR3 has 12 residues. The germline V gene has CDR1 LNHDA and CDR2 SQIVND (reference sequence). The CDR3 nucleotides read TGTGCCAGTGGGGACATCAATCAGCCCCAGCATTTT. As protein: CASGDINQPQHF.

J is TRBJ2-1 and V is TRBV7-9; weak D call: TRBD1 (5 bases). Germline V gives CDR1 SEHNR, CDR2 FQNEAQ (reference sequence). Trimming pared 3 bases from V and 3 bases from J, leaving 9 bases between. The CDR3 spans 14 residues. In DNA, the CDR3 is TGTGCCAGCAGCTTGACAGATCGCTACAATGAGCAGTTCTTC. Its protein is CASSLTDRYNEQFF. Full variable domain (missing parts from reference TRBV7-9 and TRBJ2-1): DTGVSQNPRHKITKRGQNVTFRCDPISEHNRLYWYRQTLGQGPEFLTYFQNEAQLEKSRLLSDRFSAERPKGSFSTLEIQRTEQGDSAMYLCASSLTDRYNEQFFGPGTRLTVL.

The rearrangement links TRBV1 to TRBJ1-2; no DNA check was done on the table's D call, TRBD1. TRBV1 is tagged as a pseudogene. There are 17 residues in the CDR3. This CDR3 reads CTSSQNSGGKIGYGYTF. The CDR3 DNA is TGCACCAGCAGCCAGAACTCAGGGGGGAAAATTGGCTATGGCTACACCTTC.

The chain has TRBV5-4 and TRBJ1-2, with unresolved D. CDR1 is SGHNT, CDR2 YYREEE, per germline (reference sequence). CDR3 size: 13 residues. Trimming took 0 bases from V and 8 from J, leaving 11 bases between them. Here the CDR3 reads CASSLGTEPGYTF. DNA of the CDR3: TGTGCCAGCAGCTTGGGTACAGAGCCCGGCTACACCTTC.

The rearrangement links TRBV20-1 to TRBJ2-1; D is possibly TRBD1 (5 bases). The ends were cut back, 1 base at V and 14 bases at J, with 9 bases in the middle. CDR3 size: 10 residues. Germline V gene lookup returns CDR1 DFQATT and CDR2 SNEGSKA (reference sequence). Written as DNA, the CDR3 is TGCAGTGCTAGAGTTCAACAGGAGTTCTTC. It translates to CSARVQQEFF.

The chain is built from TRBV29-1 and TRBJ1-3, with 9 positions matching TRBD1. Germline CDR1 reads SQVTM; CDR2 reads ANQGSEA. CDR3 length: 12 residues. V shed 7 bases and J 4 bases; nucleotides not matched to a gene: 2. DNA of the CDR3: TGCAGCGCTGGACAGGGGGGAAACACCATATATTTT. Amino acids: CSAGQGGNTIYF.

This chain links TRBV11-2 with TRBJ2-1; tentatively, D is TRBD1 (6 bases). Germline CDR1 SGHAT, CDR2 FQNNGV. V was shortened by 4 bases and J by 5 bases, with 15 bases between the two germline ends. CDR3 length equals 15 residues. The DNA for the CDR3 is TGTGCCAGCAGCTATACAGGGATTCCCAACAATGAGCAGTTCTTC. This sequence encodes CASSYTGIPNNEQFF.

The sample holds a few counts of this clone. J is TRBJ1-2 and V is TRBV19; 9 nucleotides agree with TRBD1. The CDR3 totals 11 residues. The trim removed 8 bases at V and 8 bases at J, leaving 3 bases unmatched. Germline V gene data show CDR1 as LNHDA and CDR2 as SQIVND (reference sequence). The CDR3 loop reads CASFTGGGYTF. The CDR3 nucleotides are TGTGCCAGTTTTACAGGGGGCGGCTACACCTTC. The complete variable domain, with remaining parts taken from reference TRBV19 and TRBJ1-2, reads DGGITQSPKYLFRKEGQNVTLSCEQNLNHDAMYWYRQDPGQGLRLIYYSQIVNDFQKGDIAEGYSVSREKKESFPLTVTSAQKNPTAFYLCASFTGGGYTFGSGTRLTVV.

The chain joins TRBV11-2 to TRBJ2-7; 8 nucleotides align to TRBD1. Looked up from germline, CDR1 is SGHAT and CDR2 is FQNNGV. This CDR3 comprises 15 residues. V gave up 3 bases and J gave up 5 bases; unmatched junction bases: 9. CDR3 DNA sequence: TGTGCCAGCAGCTTCAACTATGACAGGGGCGACGAGCAGTACTTC. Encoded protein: CASSFNYDRGDEQYF.

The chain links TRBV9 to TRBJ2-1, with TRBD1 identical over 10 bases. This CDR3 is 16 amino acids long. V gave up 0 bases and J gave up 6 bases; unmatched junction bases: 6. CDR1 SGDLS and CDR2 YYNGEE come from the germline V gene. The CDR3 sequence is CASSVVGQGGPNEQFF. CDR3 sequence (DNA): TGTGCCAGCAGCGTAGTAGGACAGGGGGGTCCCAATGAGCAGTTCTTC. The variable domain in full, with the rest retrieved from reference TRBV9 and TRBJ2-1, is DSGVTQTPKHLITATGQRVTLRCSPRSGDLSVYWYQQSLDQGLQFLIQYYNGEERAKGNILERFSAQQFPDLHSELNLSSLELGDSALYFCASSVVGQGGPNEQFFGPGTRLTVL.

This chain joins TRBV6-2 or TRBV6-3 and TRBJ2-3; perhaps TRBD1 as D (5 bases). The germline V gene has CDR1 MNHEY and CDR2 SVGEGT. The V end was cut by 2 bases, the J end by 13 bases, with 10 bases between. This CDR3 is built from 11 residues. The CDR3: CASSYGQGKYF. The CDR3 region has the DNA TGTGCCAGCAGTTACGGGCAGGGCAAGTATTTT.

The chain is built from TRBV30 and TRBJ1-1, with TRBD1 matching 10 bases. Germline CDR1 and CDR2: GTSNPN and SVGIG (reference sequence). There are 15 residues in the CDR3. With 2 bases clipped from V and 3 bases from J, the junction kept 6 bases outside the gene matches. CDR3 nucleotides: TGTGCCTGGAGTCACCCGGGGACAGGGGACACTGAAGCTTTCTTT. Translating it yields CAWSHPGTGDTEAFF.

CDR3 protein: CASSQIYGNTEAFF. The CDR3 region has the DNA TGTGCCAGCAGCCAGATTTACGGGAACACTGAAGCTTTCTTT. The chain carries TRBV3-1 (or the pseudogene TRBV3-2) and TRBJ1-1; unclear D gene. Trimming took 3 bases from V and 1 from J, leaving 9 bases between them. The CDR3 spans 14 residues. Germline V gene data show CDR1 as LGHDT and CDR2 as YNNKEL (reference sequence).

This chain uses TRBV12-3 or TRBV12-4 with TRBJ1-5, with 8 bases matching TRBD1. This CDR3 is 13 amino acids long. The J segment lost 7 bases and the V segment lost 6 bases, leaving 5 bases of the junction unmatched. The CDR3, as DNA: TGTGCCAGCAGCGAGGACAGGGTACAGCCCCAGCATTTT. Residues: CASSEDRVQPQHF.

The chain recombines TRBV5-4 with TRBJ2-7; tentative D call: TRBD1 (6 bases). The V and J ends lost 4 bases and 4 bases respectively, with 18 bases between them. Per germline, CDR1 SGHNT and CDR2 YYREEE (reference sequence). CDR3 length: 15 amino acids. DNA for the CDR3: TGTGCCAGCAGCCAACTGGGGGCCTCACAATACGAGCAGTACTTC. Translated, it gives CASSQLGASQYEQYF.